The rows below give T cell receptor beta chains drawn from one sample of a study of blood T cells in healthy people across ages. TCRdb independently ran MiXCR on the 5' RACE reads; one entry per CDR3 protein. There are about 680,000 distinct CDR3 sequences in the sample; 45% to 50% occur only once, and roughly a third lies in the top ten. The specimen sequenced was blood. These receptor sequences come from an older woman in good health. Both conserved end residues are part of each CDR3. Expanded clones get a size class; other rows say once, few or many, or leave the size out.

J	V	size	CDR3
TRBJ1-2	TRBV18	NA	CASSQGPGQDYGYTF
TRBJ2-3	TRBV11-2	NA	CASSSGGGTDTQYF
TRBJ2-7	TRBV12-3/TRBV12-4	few	CASSLGFTILGTEYEQYF
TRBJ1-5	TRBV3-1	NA	CASSHRGSKPQHF
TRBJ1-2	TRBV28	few	CASSQRTYQGGYTF
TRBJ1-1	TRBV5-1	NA	CAGSLGGTEAFF
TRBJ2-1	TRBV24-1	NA	CATSDLWGNEQFF
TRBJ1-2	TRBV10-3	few	CAISETGDDGGYTF
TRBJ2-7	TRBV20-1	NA	CSATETRGRYEQYF
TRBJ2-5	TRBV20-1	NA	CSASSSSGSQETQYF
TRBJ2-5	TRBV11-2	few	CASSSLGQGAQETQYF
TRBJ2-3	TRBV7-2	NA	CASNTWGQNTDMQYF
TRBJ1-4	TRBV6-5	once	CASGTATNEKLFF
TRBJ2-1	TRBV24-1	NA	CATSPVRGQTSNTYNGQFF
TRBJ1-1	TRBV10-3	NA	CAISGRETGATEAFF
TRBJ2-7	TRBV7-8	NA	CASSLAGAGGYQYYEQYF
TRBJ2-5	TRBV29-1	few	CSVEGVRGRETQYF
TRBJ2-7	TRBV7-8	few	CASSFFSGRAGNEQYF
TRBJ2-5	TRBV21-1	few	CASSKVGTGRRETQYF
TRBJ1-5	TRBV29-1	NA	CSVGSTGKGQPQHF
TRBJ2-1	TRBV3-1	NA	CASSRSSGSSLGNEQFF
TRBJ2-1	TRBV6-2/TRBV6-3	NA	CAASRGSYNEQFF
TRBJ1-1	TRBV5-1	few	CASSPRDLRTEAFF
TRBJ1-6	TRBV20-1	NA	CSAKFARDIFSPLHF
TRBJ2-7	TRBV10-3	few	CAMGQTYEQYF
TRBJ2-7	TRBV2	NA	CASKLTYEQYF
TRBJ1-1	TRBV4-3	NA	CASGLQGDTGAFF
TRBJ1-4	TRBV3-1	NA	CASSQDMGTTNEKLFF
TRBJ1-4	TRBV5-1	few	CASSPDSVNEKLFF